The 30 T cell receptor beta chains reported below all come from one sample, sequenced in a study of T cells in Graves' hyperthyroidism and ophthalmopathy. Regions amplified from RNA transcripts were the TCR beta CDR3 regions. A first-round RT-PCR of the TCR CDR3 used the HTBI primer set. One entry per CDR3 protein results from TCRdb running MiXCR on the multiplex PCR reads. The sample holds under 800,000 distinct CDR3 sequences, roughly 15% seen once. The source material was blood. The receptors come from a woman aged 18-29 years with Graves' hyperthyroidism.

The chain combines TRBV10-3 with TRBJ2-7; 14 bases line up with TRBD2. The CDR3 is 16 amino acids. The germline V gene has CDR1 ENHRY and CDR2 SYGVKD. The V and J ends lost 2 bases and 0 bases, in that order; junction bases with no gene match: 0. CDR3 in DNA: TGTGCCATCAGTGAGGGACTAGCGGGAGGCTCCTACGAGCAGTACTTC. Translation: CAISEGLAGGSYEQYF.

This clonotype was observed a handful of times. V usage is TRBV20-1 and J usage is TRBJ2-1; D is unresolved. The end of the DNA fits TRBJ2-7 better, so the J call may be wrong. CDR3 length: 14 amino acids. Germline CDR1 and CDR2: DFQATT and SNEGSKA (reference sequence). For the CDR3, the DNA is TGCAGTGCTAGAGATCTGGACCGCCCCAATGAGCAGTACTTC. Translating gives CSARDLDRPNEQYF.

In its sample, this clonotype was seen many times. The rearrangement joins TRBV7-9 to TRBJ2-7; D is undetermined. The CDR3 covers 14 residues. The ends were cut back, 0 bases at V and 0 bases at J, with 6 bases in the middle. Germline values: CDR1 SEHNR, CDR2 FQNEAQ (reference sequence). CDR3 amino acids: CASSLASSSYEQYF. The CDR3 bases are TGTGCCAGCAGCTTAGCGTCGAGCTCCTACGAGCAGTACTTC.

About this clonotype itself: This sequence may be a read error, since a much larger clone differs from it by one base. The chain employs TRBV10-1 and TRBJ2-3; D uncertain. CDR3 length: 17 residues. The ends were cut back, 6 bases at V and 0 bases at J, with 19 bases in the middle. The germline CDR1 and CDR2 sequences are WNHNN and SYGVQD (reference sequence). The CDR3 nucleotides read TGCGCCAGCAGGTCCCATTTGCTCGGGTACAGCACAGATACGCAGTATTTT. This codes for CASRSHLLGYSTDTQYF.

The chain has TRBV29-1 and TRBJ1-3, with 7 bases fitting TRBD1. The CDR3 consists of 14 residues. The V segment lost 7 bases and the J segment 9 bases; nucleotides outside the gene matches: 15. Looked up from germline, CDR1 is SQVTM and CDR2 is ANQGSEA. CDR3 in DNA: TGCAGCGCCACCCGGGACAGCTCTGATGCCACCATATATTTT. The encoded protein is CSATRDSSDATIYF.

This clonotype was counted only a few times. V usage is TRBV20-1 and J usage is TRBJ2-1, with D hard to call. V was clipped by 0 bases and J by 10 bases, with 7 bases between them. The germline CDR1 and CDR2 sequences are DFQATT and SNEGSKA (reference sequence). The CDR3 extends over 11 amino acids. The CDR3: CSARDWYEQFF. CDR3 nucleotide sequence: TGCAGTGCTAGAGATTGGTACGAGCAGTTCTTC.

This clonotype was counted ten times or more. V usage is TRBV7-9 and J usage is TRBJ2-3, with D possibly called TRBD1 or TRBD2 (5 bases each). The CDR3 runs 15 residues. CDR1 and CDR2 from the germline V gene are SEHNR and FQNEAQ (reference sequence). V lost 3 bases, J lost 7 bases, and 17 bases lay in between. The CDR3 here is CASSFSRGAPNTQYF. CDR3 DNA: TGTGCCAGCAGCTTCTCCCGAGGGGCCCCGAATACGCAGTATTTT.

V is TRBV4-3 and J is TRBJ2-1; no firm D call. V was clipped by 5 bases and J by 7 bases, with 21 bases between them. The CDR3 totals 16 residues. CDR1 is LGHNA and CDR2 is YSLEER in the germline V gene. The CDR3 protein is CASSGQQGKARNEQFF. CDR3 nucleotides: TGCGCCAGCAGCGGCCAGCAAGGAAAGGCACGGAATGAGCAGTTCTTC.

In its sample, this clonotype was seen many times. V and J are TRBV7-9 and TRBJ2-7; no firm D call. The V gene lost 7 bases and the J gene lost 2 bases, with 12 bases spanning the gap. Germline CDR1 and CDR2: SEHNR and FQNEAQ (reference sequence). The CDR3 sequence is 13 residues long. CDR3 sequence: CASTGPGAYEQYF. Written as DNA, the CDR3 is TGTGCCAGCACCGGCCCTGGGGCCTACGAGCAGTACTTC.

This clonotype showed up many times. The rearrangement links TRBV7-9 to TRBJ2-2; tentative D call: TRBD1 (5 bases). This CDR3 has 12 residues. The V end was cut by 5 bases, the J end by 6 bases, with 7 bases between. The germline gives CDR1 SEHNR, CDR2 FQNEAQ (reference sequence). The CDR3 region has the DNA TGTGCCAGCAGCGCAGGGTCCGGGGAGCTGTTTTTT. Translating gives CASSAGSGELFF.

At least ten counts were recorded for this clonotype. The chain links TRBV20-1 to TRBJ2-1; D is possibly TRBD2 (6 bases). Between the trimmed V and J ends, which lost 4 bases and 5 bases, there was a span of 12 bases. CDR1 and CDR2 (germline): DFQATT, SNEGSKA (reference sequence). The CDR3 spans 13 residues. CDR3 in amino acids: CSAKEGGNNEQFF. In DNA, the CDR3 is TGCAGTGCTAAAGAGGGCGGGAACAATGAGCAGTTCTTC.

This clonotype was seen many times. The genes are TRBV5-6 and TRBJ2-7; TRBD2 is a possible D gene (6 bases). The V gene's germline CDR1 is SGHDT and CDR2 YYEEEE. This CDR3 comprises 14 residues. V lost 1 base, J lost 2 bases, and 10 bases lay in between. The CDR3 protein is CASSLTGTPYEQYF. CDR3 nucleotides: TGTGCCAGCAGCTTGACCGGGACTCCCTACGAGCAGTACTTC. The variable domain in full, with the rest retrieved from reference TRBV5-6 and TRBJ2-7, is DAGVTQSPTHLIKTRGQQVTLRCSPKSGHDTVSWYQQALGQGPQFIFQYYEEEERQRGNFPDRFSGHQFPNYSSELNVNALLLGDSALYLCASSLTGTPYEQYFGPGTRLTVT.

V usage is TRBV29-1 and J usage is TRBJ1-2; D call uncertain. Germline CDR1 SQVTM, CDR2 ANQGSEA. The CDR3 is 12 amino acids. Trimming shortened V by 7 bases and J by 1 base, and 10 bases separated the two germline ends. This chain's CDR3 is CSGWTVNYGYTF. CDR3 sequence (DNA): TGCAGCGGATGGACGGTTAACTATGGCTACACCTTC.

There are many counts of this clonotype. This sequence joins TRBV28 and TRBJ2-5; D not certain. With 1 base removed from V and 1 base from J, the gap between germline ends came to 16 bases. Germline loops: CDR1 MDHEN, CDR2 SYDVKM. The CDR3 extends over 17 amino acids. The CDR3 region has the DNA TGTGCCAGCAGTTTATTAGTAGGGCTCGACATCCAAGAGACCCAGTACTTC. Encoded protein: CASSLLVGLDIQETQYF.

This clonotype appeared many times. The CDR3 DNA reads TGTGCCAGCAGCTTAACCTGGACAGGGGCAGGCTACACCTTC. Translating gives CASSLTWTGAGYTF. The chain has TRBV7-8 and TRBJ1-2; 9 bases fit TRBD1. Unmatched junction bases numbered 6, after V lost 2 bases and J lost 8 bases. This CDR3 contains 14 residues. Germline loops: CDR1 SGHVS, CDR2 FQNEAQ.

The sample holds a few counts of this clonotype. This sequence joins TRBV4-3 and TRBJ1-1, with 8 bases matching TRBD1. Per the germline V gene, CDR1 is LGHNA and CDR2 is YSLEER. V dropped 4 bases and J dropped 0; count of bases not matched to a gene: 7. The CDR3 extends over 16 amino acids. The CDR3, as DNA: TGCGCCAGCAGCCCCCAACCGGGACAGGTGAACACTGAAGCTTTCTTT. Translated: CASSPQPGQVNTEAFF.

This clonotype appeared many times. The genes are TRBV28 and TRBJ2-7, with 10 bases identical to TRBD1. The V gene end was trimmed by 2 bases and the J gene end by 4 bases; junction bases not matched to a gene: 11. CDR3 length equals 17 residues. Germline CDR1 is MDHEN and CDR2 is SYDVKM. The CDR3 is CASSLLSRDRGFYEQYF. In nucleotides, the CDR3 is TGTGCCAGCAGTTTACTTTCCCGGGACAGGGGATTTTACGAGCAGTACTTC.

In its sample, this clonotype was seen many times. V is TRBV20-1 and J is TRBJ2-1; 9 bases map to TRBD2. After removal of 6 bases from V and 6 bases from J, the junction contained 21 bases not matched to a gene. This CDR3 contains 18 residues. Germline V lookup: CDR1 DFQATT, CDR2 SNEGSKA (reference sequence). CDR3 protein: CSALPPFFQRGVINEQFF. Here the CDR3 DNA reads TGCAGTGCGCTTCCTCCATTTTTCCAGCGGGGGGTTATCAATGAGCAGTTCTTC.

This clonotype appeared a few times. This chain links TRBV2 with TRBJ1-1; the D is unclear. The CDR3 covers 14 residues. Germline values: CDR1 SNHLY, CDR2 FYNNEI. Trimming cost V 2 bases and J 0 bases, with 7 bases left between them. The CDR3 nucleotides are TGTGCCAGCAGTGAACGTAGGATGAACACTGAAGCTTTCTTT. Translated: CASSERRMNTEAFF.

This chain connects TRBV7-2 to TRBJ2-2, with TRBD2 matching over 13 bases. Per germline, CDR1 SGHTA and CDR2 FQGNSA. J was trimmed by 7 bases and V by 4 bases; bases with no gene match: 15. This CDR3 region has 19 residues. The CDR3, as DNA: TGTGCCAGCAGCTCAGCTACCCAACTAGCGGGAGGGCCTGGCGGGGAGCTGTTTTTT. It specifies CASSSATQLAGGPGGELFF. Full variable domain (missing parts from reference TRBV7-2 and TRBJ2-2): GAGVSQSPSNKVTEKGKDVELRCDPISGHTALYWYRQSLGQGLEFLIYFQGNSAPDKSGLPSDRFSAERTGGSVSTLTIQRTQQEDSAVYLCASSSATQLAGGPGGELFFGEGSRLTVL.

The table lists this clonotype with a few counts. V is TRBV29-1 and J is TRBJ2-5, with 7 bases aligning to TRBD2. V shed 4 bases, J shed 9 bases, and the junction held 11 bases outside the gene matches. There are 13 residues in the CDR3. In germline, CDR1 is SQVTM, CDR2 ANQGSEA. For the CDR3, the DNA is TGCAGCGTTGCTCTAGCGGCAAATGGAGCCCAGTACTTC. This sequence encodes CSVALAANGAQYF.

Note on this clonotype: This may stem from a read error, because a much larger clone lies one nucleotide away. The DNA of the CDR3 is TGTGCCAGCAGCTCCTCCGGGACTAGCGCCTACAATGAGCAGTTCTTC. Encoded protein: CASSSSGTSAYNEQFF. This chain joins TRBV11-2 and TRBJ2-1; the match to TRBD2 covers 10 bases. After removal of 4 bases from V and 2 bases from J, the junction contained 5 bases not matched to a gene. CDR3 length: 16 residues. Looked up from germline, CDR1 is SGHAT and CDR2 is FQNNGV.

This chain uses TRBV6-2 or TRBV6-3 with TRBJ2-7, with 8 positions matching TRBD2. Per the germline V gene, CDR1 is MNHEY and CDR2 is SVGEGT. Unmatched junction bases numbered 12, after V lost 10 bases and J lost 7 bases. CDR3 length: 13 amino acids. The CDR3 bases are TGTGCCATCAGCCGGGGGGGAGAGGTGGAGCAGTACTTC. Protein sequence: CAISRGGEVEQYF.

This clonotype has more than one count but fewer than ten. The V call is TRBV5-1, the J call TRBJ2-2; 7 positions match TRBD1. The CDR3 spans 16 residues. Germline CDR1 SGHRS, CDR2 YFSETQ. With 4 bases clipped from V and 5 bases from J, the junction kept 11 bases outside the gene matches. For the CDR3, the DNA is TGCGCCAGCAGCGTAAGACAACAGGGGTGGACCGGGGAGCTGTTTTTT. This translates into CASSVRQQGWTGELFF.

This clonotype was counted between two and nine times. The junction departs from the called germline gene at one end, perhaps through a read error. CDR3 sequence (DNA): TGTGCCGGCAGTTCCCCTTACCAGGGAGATACGCAGTATTTT. This gives the protein CAGSSPYQGDTQYF. This sequence joins TRBV27 and TRBJ2-3; D possibly corresponds to TRBD1 (5 bases). This CDR3 region has 14 residues. Germline CDR1 MNHEY, CDR2 SMNVEV (reference sequence).

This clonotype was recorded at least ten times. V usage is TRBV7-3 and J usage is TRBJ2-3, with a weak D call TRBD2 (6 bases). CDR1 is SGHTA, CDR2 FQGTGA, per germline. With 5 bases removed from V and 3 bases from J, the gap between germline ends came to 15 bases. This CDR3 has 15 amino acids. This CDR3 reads CASSGTGVRTDTQYF. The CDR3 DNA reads TGTGCCAGCAGCGGCACGGGAGTAAGGACAGATACGCAGTATTTT.

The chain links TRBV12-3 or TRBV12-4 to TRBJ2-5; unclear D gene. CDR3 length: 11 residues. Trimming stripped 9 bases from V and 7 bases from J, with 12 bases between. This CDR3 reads CASALRATQYF. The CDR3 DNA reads TGTGCCAGTGCCTTAAGGGCGACCCAGTACTTC.

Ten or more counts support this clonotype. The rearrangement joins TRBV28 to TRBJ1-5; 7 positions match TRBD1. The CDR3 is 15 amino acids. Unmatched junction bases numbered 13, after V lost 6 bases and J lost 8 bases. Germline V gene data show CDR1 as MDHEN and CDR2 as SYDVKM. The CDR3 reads CASRGTGASSEPQHF. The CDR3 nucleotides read TGTGCCAGCAGGGGAACAGGGGCCTCGAGTGAGCCCCAGCATTTT. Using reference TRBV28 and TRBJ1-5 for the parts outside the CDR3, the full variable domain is DVKVTQSSRYLVKRTGEKVFLECVQDMDHENMFWYRQDPGLGLRLIYFSYDVKMKEKGDIPEGYSVSREKKERFSLILESASTNQTSMYLCASRGTGASSEPQHFGDGTRLSIL.

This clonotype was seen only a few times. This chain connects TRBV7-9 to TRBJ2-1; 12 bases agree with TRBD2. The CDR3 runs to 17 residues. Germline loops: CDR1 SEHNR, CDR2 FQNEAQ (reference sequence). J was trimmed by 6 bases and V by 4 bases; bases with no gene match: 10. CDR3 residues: CASSSLAGGPGGNEQFF. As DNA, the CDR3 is TGTGCCAGCAGCTCCCTAGCGGGAGGGCCTGGCGGCAATGAGCAGTTCTTC.

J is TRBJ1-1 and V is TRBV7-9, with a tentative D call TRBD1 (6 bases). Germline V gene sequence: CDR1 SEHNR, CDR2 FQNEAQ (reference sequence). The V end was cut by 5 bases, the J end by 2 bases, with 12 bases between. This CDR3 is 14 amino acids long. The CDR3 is CASSPGQYNTEAFF. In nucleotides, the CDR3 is TGTGCCAGCAGCCCTGGACAGTATAACACTGAAGCTTTCTTT.